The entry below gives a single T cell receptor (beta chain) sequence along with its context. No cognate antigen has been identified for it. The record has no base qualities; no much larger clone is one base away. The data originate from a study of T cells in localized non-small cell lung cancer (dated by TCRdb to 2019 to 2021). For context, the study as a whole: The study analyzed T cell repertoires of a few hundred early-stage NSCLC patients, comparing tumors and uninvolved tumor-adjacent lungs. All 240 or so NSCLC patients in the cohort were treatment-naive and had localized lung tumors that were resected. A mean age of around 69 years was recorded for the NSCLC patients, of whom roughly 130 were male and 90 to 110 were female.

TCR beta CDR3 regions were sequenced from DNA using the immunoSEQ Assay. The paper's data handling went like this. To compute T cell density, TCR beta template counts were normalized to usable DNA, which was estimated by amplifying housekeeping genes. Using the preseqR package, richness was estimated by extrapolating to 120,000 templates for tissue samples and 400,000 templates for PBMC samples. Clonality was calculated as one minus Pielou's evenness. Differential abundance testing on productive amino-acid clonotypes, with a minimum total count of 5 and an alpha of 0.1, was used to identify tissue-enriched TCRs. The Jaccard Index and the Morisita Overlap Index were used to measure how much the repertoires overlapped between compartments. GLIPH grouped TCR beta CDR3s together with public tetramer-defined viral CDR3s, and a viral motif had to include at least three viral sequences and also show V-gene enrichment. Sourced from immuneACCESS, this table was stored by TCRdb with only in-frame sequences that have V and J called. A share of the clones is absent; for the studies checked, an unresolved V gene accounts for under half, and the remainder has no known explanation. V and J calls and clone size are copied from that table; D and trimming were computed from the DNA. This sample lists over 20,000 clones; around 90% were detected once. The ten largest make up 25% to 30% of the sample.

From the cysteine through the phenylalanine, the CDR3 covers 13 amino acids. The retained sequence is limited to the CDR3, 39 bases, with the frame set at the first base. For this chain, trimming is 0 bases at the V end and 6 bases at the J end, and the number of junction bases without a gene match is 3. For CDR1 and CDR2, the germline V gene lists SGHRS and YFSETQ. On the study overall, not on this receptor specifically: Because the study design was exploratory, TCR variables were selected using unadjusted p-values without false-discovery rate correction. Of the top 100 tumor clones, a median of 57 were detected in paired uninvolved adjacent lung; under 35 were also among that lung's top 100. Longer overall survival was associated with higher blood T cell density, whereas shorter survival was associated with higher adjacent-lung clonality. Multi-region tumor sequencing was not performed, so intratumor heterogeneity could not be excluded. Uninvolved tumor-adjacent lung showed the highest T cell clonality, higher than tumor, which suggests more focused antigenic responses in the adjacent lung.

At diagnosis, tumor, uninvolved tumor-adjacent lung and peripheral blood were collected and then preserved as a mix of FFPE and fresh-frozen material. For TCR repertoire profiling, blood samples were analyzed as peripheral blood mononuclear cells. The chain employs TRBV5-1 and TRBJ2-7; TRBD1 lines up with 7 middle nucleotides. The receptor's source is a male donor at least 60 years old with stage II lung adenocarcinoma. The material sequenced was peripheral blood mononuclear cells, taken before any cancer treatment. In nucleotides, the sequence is TGCGCCAGCAGCTTGGAGGGGGCCCCCGAGCAGTACTTC. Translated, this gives CASSLEGAPEQYF. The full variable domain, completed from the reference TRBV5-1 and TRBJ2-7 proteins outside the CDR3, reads KAGVTQTPRYLIKTRGQQVTLSCSPISGHRSVSWYQQTPGQGLQFLFEYFSETQRNKGNFPGRFSGRQFSNSRSEMNVSTLELGDSALYLCASSLEGAPEQYFGPGTRLTVT.